This TCR beta chain appears in the sequencing data of a study of cytomegalovirus exposure and HLA in healthy donors. Overall study results and limits: Serostatus for CMV was the only available immune exposure information. The CMV antigen specificity of a few CMV-associated chains was confirmed through in vitro analysis. Many donors shared some public TCRs, even though most TCR sequences were rare.

Primers included in the PCR were 60 Vbeta and 13 Jbeta primers. Sequenced by immunoSEQ multiplex PCR; TCRdb stores in-frame clones only, minus some. The sample includes under 150,000 clones, 75% to 90% seen only once; the top ten take 3.3%. V was shortened by 1 base and J by 0 bases, with 8 bases between the two germline ends. CDR1 is SEHNR, CDR2 FQNEAQ, per germline (reference sequence). The length of the CDR3 is 15 residues. On this clone itself: Its antigen is as yet unknown.

The chain couples TRBV7-9 to TRBJ2-3, with unresolved D. This TCR derives from a male donor in good health and CMV-seronegative. Sequenced material: PBMCs. The CDR3 sequence: CASSLVPSSTDTQYF. The CDR3 DNA is TGTGCCAGCAGCTTAGTCCCCAGTAGCACAGATACGCAGTATTTT.